These 22 T cell receptor beta chains were all obtained from the same sample, sequenced in a study of blood T cell repertoires in COVID-19. Assay: immunoSEQ multiplex PCR; the TCRdb copy retains only in-frame clones and omits some. The table shows roughly 290,000 clones, with 89% occurring only once. The sample taken for sequencing was PBMCs or T cells enriched from blood (not recorded which). These receptors were collected from a woman in her 40s who had recovered from COVID-19.

The chain carries TRBV6-2 or TRBV6-3 and TRBJ2-2; TRBD2 might be the D (5 bases). V was clipped by 3 bases and J by 1 base, with 12 bases between them. The germline V gene has CDR1 MNHEY and CDR2 SVGEGT. The CDR3 has 16 residues. CDR3 protein: CASSYGERGNTGELFF. The CDR3 bases are TGTGCCAGCAGTTATGGGGAGAGAGGGAACACCGGGGAGCTGTTTTTT.

V is TRBV7-9 and J is TRBJ1-2; 9 bases match TRBD1. V dropped 6 bases and J dropped 6; count of bases not matched to a gene: 8. The CDR3 has 14 residues. The germline gives CDR1 SEHNR, CDR2 FQNEAQ (reference sequence). Here the CDR3 reads CASSPGQGMDGYTF. CDR3 DNA sequence: TGTGCCAGCAGTCCGGGACAGGGAATGGATGGCTACACCTTC.

The chain combines TRBV5-1 with TRBJ1-3; no clear D. Germline V gives CDR1 SGHRS, CDR2 YFSETQ. Trimming removed 0 bases from V and 0 bases from J, with 13 bases in between. There are 17 residues in the CDR3. The CDR3 protein is CASSLGGDTSSGNTIYF. CDR3 coding DNA: TGCGCCAGCAGCTTGGGAGGCGATACCAGCTCTGGAAACACCATATATTTT.

The chain carries TRBV7-9 and TRBJ2-4; TRBD1 matches 10 bases. This CDR3 region has 16 residues. The germline V gene encodes CDR1 SEHNR and CDR2 FQNEAQ (reference sequence). Losses at the gene ends were 5 bases for V and 9 bases for J; bases not matched to a gene: 13. CDR3 nucleotides: TGTGCCAGCAGCCGCCTGAAGACAGGGGGCTTGTTCATTCAGTACTTC. Translated: CASSRLKTGGLFIQYF.

The V call is TRBV21-1, the J call TRBJ1-6; TRBD1 reflects the table's D call only, with no check against the DNA. TRBV21-1 is shown as a pseudogene. The CDR3 is 16 amino acids. CDR3 loop: CASTAKGDGEFSPLHF. In DNA form, the CDR3 reads TGTGCCAGCACGGCAAAGGGGGATGGAGAATTTTCACCCCTCCACTTT.

This rearrangement joins TRBV5-4 to TRBJ2-3; the match to TRBD2 covers 7 bases. With V trimmed by 4 bases and J by 1 base, 12 bases remained unmatched. CDR1 is SGHNT and CDR2 is YYREEE in the germline V gene (reference sequence). CDR3 length equals 17 residues. CDR3 loop: CASSPRLAGAGTDTQYF. The CDR3 DNA reads as TGTGCCAGCAGCCCCCGGCTCGCGGGAGCTGGCACAGATACGCAGTATTTT.

The chain has TRBV6-5 and TRBJ2-7, with D tentatively TRBD1 (5 bases). Germline V gene data show CDR1 as MNHEY and CDR2 as SVGAGI. V dropped 6 bases and J dropped 2 bases, with 11 bases sitting between them. This CDR3 has 13 residues. CDR3 coding DNA: TGTGCCAGCAGGACAGAAATAGCCTACGAGCAGTACTTC. Residues: CASRTEIAYEQYF.

The chain has TRBV7-2 and TRBJ1-5; D not certain. The V end was cut by 1 base, the J end by 7 bases, with 5 bases between. The germline CDR1 and CDR2 sequences are SGHTA and FQGNSA. CDR3 length equals 12 residues. CDR3 nucleotides: TGTGCCAGCAGCTTAGTGAGGCAGCCCCAGCATTTT. Translated: CASSLVRQPQHF.

The rearrangement links TRBV5-4 to TRBJ2-3; 7 bases match TRBD2. The CDR3 consists of 15 residues. Germline loops: CDR1 SGHNT, CDR2 YYREEE (reference sequence). With V trimmed by 6 bases and J by 6 bases, 13 bases remained unmatched. The CDR3 bases are TGTGCCAGCACCACTCAAGCGGGGTCCGGGGATACGCAGTATTTT. Encoded protein: CASTTQAGSGDTQYF.

This chain connects TRBV3-1 (or the pseudogene TRBV3-2) to TRBJ1-5; D is undetermined. This CDR3 region has 13 residues. Per the germline V gene, CDR1 is LGHDT and CDR2 is YNNKEL (reference sequence). The V gene lost 3 bases and the J gene lost 2 bases, with 5 bases spanning the gap. This CDR3 is CASSQGGNQPQHF. The CDR3 DNA sequence: TGTGCCAGCAGCCAGGGAGGCAATCAGCCCCAGCATTTT.

The rearrangement links TRBV12-3 or TRBV12-4 to TRBJ2-7, with a weak D call TRBD1 (5 bases). The CDR3 spans 12 residues. Trimming cost V 3 bases and J 3 bases, with 6 bases left between them. CDR3 sequence: CASSFRVYEQYF. The DNA of the CDR3 is TGTGCCAGCAGTTTCAGGGTCTACGAGCAGTACTTC.

The chain employs TRBV30 and TRBJ2-7; TRBD1 matches 7 bases. Per germline, CDR1 GTSNPN and CDR2 SVGIG (reference sequence). The CDR3 contains 13 residues. The J segment lost 5 bases and the V segment lost 0 bases, leaving 4 bases of the junction unmatched. CDR3: CAWSVRQGHEQYF. As DNA, the CDR3 is TGTGCCTGGAGTGTACGACAGGGCCACGAGCAGTACTTC.

V usage is TRBV18 and J usage is TRBJ1-1; TRBD1 matches 7 bases. V lost 3 bases, J lost 7 bases, and 5 bases stayed unmatched. This CDR3 has 13 amino acids. Germline values: CDR1 KGHSH, CDR2 LQKENI. The DNA for the CDR3 is TGTGCCAGCTCACCTCAGGGGGAAGTTGAAGCTTTCTTT. This encodes CASSPQGEVEAFF.

The gene calls are TRBV27 and TRBJ2-6; the D gene is possibly TRBD2 (5 bases). This CDR3 region has 17 residues. Germline CDR1 is MNHEY and CDR2 is SMNVEV (reference sequence). V gave up 5 bases and J gave up 1 base, with 15 bases separating them. The CDR3 spells CASSTTRGRSGANVLTF. The CDR3 nucleotides read TGTGCCAGCAGTACGACCCGGGGTAGGTCTGGGGCCAACGTCCTGACTTTC.

Only a few counts were recorded for this clone. V is TRBV29-1 and J is TRBJ2-3, with TRBD2 matching over 7 bases. V gave up 4 bases and J gave up 1 base; unmatched junction bases: 8. This CDR3 has 15 residues. Germline V lookup: CDR1 SQVTM, CDR2 ANQGSEA. The CDR3 DNA reads as TGCAGCGTTGGTCGGCGGGAGAGGGGCACAGATACGCAGTATTTT. Protein sequence: CSVGRRERGTDTQYF.

The J gene is TRBJ1-3, the V gene TRBV28; unclear D gene. Germline V gene sequence: CDR1 MDHEN, CDR2 SYDVKM. This CDR3 is built from 17 residues. V was trimmed by 3 bases and J by 0 bases, leaving 15 bases between them. The DNA for the CDR3 is TGTGCCAGCAGTTTCGCCGGTCTCGATCCCTCTGGAAACACCATATATTTT. It encodes CASSFAGLDPSGNTIYF.

About this clone itself: Different DNA sequences within this sample yield the same CDR3. The CDR3 coding sequence is TGTGCCAGCAGCTTCGCCGGGACTGAAGCTTTCTTT. Amino acids: CASSFAGTEAFF. This rearrangement joins TRBV7-9 to TRBJ1-1; D uncertain. V lost 3 bases and J lost 5, with 7 bases in between. Germline lookup yields CDR1 SEHNR and CDR2 FQNEAQ (reference sequence). CDR3 length: 12 amino acids. Filled out from reference TRBV7-9 and TRBJ1-1, the complete variable domain reads DTGVSQNPRHKITKRGQNVTFRCDPISEHNRLYWYRQTLGQGPEFLTYFQNEAQLEKSRLLSDRFSAERPKGSFSTLEIQRTEQGDSAMYLCASSFAGTEAFFGQGTRLTVV.

This clone was seen once. This chain uses TRBV15 with TRBJ2-2; 7 bases align to TRBD1. V lost 5 bases, J lost 1 base, and 4 bases stayed unmatched. The CDR3 is made up of 15 amino acids. Germline V gives CDR1 LNHNV, CDR2 YYDKDF (reference sequence). CDR3 sequence (DNA): TGTGCCACCAGCCCTGGACAGGAGAACACCGGGGAGCTGTTTTTT. It is translated as CATSPGQENTGELFF. The full variable domain, completed using reference TRBV15 and TRBJ2-2, is DAMVIQNPRYQVTQFGKPVTLSCSQTLNHNVMYWYQQKSSQAPKLLFHYYDKDFNNEADTPDNFQSRRPNTSFCFLDIRSPGLGDTAMYLCATSPGQENTGELFFGEGSRLTVL.

The chain has TRBV18 and TRBJ2-7; no reliable D call. CDR3 length equals 13 residues. Germline V lookup: CDR1 KGHSH, CDR2 LQKENI. V lost 1 base and J lost 9, with 13 bases in between. The CDR3: CASSPRLVLGQYF. CDR3 in DNA: TGTGCCAGCTCACCACGGCTAGTGCTGGGGCAGTACTTC. Supplemented by reference TRBV18 and TRBJ2-7, the full variable domain reads NAGVMQNPRHLVRRRGQEARLRCSPMKGHSHVYWYRQLPEEGLKFMVYLQKENIIDESGMPKERFSAEFPKEGPSILRIQQVVRGDSAAYFCASSPRLVLGQYFGPGTRLTVT.

The J gene is TRBJ1-5, the V gene TRBV6-9, with D perhaps TRBD1 (6 bases). The length of the CDR3 is 17 residues. V lost 0 bases and J lost 3, with 15 bases in between. CDR1 and CDR2 (germline): MNHGY, SVAAGI. The CDR3 coding sequence is TGTGCCAGCAGTTATTCGATTACAGGGACGGCCAATCAGCCCCAGCATTTT. This gives the protein CASSYSITGTANQPQHF.

J is TRBJ2-1 and V is TRBV5-1, with unresolved D. The V gene's germline CDR1 is SGHRS and CDR2 YFSETQ. The CDR3 sequence is 14 residues long. The V gene lost 2 bases and the J gene lost 8 bases, with 14 bases spanning the gap. DNA of the CDR3: TGCGCCAGCAGCTTATCAAGTGGAGAGGATGAGCAGTTCTTC. This translates into CASSLSSGEDEQFF. The complete variable domain, with remaining parts taken from reference TRBV5-1 and TRBJ2-1, reads KAGVTQTPRYLIKTRGQQVTLSCSPISGHRSVSWYQQTPGQGLQFLFEYFSETQRNKGNFPGRFSGRQFSNSRSEMNVSTLELGDSALYLCASSLSSGEDEQFFGPGTRLTVL.

The J gene is TRBJ2-2, the V gene TRBV18; the D gene is possibly TRBD2 (6 bases). The CDR3 extends over 16 amino acids. V lost 5 bases and J lost 7, with 20 bases in between. CDR1 and CDR2 (germline): KGHSH, LQKENI. CDR3 nucleotide sequence: TGTGCCAGCTCAAACGGACTACCCGGAGCTCTCGGGGAGCTGTTTTTT. The encoded protein is CASSNGLPGALGELFF.